This entry is about one T cell receptor beta chain. Germline lookup yields CDR1 SEHNR and CDR2 FQNEAQ (reference sequence). V was clipped by 2 bases and J by 2 bases, with 13 bases between them. The CDR3 contains 15 residues. Some clones are missing from TCRdb's copy, which holds only in-frame ones; the method was immunoSEQ multiplex PCR. The sample holds 210,000 or so clones, 85% to 90% seen once. The data were obtained in a study of blood T cell repertoires in COVID-19. This chain uses TRBV7-9 with TRBJ2-7; D is perhaps TRBD2 (6 bases). Sequencing was carried out using peripheral blood. The clonotype was recovered from a man under 40 with COVID-19, enrolled during active disease. The CDR3 coding sequence is TGTGCCAGCAGCTTATTAGGAGGGCAGGCCTACGAGCAGTACTTC. It specifies CASSLLGGQAYEQYF.